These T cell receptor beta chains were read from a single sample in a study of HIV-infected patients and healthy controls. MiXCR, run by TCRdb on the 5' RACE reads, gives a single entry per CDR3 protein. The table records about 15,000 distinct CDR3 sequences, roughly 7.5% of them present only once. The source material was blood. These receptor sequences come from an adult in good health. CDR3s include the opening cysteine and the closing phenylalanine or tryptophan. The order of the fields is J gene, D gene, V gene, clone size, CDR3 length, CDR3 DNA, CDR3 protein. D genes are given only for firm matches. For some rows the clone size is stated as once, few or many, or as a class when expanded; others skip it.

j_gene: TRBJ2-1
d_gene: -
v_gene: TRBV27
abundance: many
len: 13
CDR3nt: TGTGCCAGCAGTTGGACAGTGGGCAATGAGCAGTTCTTC
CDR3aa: CASSWTVGNEQFF

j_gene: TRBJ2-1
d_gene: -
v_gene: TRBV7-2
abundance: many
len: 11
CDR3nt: TGTGCCAGCAGCTTACGACAGGAGCAGTTCTTC
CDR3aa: CASSLRQEQFF

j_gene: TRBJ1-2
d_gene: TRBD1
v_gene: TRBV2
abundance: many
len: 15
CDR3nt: TGTGCCAGCAGGGAGCCGGGACAGGGGGCAGGTGGCTACACCTTC
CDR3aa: CASREPGQGAGGYTF

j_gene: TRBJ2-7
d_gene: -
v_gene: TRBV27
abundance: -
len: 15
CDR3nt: -
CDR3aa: CASSFGAGINYEQYF

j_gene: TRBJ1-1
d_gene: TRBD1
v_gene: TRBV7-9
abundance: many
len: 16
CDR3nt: TGTGCCAGCCAGCCGTACTACAGGGGGCACGGCACTGAAGCTTTCTTT
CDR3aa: CASQPYYRGHGTEAFF

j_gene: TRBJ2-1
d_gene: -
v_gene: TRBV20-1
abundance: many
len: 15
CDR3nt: TGCAGTGCTAGAGATTTGGAGTCCCCCCCCAATGAGCAGTTCTTC
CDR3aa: CSARDLESPPNEQFF

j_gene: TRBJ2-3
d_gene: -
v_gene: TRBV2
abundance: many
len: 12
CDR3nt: TGTGCCAGCAATGAGAACACAGATACGCAGTATTTT
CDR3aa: CASNENTDTQYF

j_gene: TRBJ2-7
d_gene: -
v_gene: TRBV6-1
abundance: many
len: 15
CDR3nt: TGTGCCAGCAGTGTACTGGGGGCAGCCCCCTACGAGCAGTACTTC
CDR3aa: CASSVLGAAPYEQYF

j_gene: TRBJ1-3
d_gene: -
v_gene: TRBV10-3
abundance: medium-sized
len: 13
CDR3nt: TGTGCCATCAGGGAAAGCTCTGGAAACACCATATATTTT
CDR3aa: CAIRESSGNTIYF

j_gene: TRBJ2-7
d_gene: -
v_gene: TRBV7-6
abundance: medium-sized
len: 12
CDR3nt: TGTGCCAGCAGCCTTAAGGGTGAAGGGCAGTACTTC
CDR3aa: CASSLKGEGQYF

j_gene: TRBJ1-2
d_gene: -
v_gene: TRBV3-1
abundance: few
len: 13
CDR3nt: TGTGCCAGCAGCTCACGGTCATCCTATGGCTACACCTTC
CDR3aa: CASSSRSSYGYTF

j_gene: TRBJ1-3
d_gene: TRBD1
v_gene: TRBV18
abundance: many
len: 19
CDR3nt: TGTGCCAGCTCGCTTACCCCCGGGACAGAGTACCACTCTGGAAACACCATATATTTT
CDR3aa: CASSLTPGTEYHSGNTIYF

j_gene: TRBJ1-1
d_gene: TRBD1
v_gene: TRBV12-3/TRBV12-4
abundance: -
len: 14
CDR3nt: TGTGCCAGCAGGACAGGGACCCTGACCACTGAAGCTTTCTTT
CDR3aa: CASRTGTLTTEAFF

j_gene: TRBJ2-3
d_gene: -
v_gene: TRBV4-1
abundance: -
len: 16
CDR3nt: TGCGCCAGCAGCCAAGATTTCGCCAGGGTTACAGATACGCAGTATTTT
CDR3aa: CASSQDFARVTDTQYF

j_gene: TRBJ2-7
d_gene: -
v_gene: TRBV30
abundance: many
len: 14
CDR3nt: TGTGCCTGGACTGCGAGCGGAGGGGCCTACGAGCAGTACTTC
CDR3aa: CAWTASGGAYEQYF

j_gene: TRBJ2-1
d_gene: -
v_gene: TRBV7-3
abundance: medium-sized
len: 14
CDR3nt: TGTGCCAGCGGCCGGGGGAAACCCTACAATGAGCAGTTCTTC
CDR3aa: CASGRGKPYNEQFF

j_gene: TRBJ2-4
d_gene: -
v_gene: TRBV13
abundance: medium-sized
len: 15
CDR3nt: TGTGCCAGCAGCTTTAGTTCCGCGGCCAAAAACATTCAGTACTTC
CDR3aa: CASSFSSAAKNIQYF

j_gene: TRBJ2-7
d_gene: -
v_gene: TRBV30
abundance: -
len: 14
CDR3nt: TGTGTCTGGAGTGTTAAGGGGGTCGGCTACGAGCAGTACTTC
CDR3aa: CVWSVKGVGYEQYF

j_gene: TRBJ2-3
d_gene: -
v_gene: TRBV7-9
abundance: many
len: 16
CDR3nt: TGTGCCAGCAGCCCCGCTCGGAGGGCGGCCGCAGATACGCAGTATTTT
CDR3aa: CASSPARRAAADTQYF

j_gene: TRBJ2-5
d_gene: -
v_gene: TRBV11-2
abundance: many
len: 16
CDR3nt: TGTGCCAGCAGCTTAGATGAGACCAGGTTCCAAGAGACCCAGTACTTC
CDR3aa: CASSLDETRFQETQYF

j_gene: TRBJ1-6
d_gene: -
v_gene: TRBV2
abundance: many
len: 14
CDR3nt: TGTGCCAGCAGTGAAGCCTCCGGGAATTCACCCCTCCACTTT
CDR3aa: CASSEASGNSPLHF

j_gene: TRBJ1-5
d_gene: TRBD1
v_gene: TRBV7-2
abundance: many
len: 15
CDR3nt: TGTGCCAGCAGCGCAGGGACAGGGTACAATCAGCCCCAGCATTTT
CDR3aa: CASSAGTGYNQPQHF

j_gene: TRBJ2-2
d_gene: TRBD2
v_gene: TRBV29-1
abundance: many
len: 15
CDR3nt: TGCAGCGCACATAGCGGGAGAATGGACACCGGGGAGCTGTTTTTT
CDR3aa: CSAHSGRMDTGELFF

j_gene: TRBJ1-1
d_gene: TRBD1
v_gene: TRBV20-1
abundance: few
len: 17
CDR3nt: TGCAGTGCTAAAACGGCCTCGGGACAGGGGGCAATCACTGAAGCTTTCTTT
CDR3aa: CSAKTASGQGAITEAFF

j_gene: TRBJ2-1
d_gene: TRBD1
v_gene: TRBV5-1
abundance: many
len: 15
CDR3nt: TGCGCCAGCAGCTTTGTCCGGACAGGGGCGAGTGAGCAGTTCTTC
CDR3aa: CASSFVRTGASEQFF

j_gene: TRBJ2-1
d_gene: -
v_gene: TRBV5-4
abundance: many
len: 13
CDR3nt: TGTGCCAGCAGGAGTGGGAGAGGGAATGAGCAGTTCTTC
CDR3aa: CASRSGRGNEQFF

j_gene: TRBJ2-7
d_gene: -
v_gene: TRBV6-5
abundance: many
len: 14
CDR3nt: TGTGCCACTGGGGTGGACGCAAGCTCCTACGAGCAGTACTTC
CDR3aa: CATGVDASSYEQYF

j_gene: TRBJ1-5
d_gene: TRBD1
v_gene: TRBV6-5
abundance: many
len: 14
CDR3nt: TGTGCCAGCAGTCGAGACAGGGACGGTCTGACCCAGCATTTT
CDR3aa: CASSRDRDGLTQHF

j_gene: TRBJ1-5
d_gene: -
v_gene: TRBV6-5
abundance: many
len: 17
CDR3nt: TGTGCCAGCAGACGCGGGGGGGCCACAGGGATTAATCAGCCCCAGCATTTT
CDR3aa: CASRRGGATGINQPQHF

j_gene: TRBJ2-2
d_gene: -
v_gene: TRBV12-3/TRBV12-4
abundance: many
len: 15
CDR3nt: TGTGCCAGCAGTTTTGGGCAGGGAAGGGACGGGGAGCTGTTTTTT
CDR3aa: CASSFGQGRDGELFF

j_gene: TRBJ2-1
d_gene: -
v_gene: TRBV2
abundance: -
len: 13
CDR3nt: TGTGCCAGCTTGTGGAGCTCCTACAATGAGCAGTTCTTC
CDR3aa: CASLWSSYNEQFF

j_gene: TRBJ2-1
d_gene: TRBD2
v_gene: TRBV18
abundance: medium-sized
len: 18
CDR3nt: TGTGCCAGCTCAAGAATATGGACTAGCGGGACAGTCTACAATGAGCAGTTCTTC
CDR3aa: CASSRIWTSGTVYNEQFF

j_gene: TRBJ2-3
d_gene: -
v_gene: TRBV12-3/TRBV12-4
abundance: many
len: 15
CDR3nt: TGTGCCAGCAGTTTAAGAACTTCCTCCACAGATACGCAGTATTTT
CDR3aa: CASSLRTSSTDTQYF

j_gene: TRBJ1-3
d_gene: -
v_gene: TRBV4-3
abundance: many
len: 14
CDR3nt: TGCGCCAGCAGCCCCGGGACCGTGGGAAACACCATATATTTT
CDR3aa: CASSPGTVGNTIYF

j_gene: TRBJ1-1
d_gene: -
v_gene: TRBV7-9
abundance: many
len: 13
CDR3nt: TGTGCCAACGGTGGAATCGGGGTAGGGGAAGCTTTCTTT
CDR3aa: CANGGIGVGEAFF

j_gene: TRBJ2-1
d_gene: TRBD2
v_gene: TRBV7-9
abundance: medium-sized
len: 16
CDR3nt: TGTGCCAGCAGCTTATCGTCTAGCGGGAGTATCTATGAGCAGTTCTTC
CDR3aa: CASSLSSSGSIYEQFF

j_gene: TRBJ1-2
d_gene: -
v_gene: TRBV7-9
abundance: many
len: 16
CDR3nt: TGTGCCAGCAGCTTAGCAGGATCCAGGTCATCCTATGGCTACACCTTC
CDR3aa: CASSLAGSRSSYGYTF

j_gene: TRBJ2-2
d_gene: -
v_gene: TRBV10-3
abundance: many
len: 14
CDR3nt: TGTGCCATCACCAGGACTGGAAACACCGGGGAGCTGTTTTTT
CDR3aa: CAITRTGNTGELFF

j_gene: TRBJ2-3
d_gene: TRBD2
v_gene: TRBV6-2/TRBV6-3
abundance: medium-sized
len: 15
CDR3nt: TGTGCCAGCAGTTACGGAGCGGGAGGGCCAGATACGCAGTATTTT
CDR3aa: CASSYGAGGPDTQYF

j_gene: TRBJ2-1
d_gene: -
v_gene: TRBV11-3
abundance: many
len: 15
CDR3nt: TGTGCCAGCAGCCCGACTAGTCTTTTCGGCAATGAGCAGTTCTTC
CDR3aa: CASSPTSLFGNEQFF

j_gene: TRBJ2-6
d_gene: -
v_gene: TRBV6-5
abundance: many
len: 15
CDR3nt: TGTGCCAGCAGTTCACAGGGATCTGGGGCCAACGTCCTGACTTTC
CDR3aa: CASSSQGSGANVLTF

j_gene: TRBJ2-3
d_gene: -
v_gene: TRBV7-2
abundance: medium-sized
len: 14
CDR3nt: TGTGCCAGCAGCTTAGCCGGACTGACAGATACGCAGTATTTT
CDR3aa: CASSLAGLTDTQYF

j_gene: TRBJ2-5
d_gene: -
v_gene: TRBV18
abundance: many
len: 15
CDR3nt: TGTGCCAGCTCACCCTCAGCCCCCGGAAAAGAGACCCAGTACTTC
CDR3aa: CASSPSAPGKETQYF

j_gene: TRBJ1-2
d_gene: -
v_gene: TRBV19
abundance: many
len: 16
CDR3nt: TGTGCCAGTAGTATCTCCTCCCGAGGGCAGGTCTATGGCTACACCTTC
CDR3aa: CASSISSRGQVYGYTF

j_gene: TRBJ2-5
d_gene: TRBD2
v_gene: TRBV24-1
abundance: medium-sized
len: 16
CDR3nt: TGTGCCACCAGTGACACGGGTAGCGGGGCTCAAGAGACCCAGTACTTC
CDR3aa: CATSDTGSGAQETQYF

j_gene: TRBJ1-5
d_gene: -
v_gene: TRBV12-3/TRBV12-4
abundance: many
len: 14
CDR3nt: TGTGCCAGCTCAGGGTTTATGAGCAATCAGCCCCAGCATTTT
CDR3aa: CASSGFMSNQPQHF

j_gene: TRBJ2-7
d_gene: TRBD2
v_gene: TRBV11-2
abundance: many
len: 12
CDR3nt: TGTGCCAGCAGGAAGACTAGCGCCGAGCAGTACTTC
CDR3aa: CASRKTSAEQYF

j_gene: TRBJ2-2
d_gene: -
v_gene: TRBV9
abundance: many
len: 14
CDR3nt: TGTGCCAGCAGCGTAGCTGATTGGGACCGACAGATGTTTTTT
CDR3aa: CASSVADWDRQMFF

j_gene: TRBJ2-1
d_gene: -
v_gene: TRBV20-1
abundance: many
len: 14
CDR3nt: TGCAGTGCTAGGGCCGGGGTCCAGGTCAATGAGCAGTTCTTC
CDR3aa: CSARAGVQVNEQFF

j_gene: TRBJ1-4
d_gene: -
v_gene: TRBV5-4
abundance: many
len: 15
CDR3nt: TGTGCCAGCAGCTTGGGTCAGGGTCGAAAAGAAAAACTGTTTTTT
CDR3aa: CASSLGQGRKEKLFF

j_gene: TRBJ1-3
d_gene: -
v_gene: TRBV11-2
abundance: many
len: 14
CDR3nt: TGTGCCAGCAGCCTCACGTCTGCTGGGGACACCATATATTTT
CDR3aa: CASSLTSAGDTIYF

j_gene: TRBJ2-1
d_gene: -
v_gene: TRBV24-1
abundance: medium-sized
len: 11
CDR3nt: TGTGCCACCAGTGGTGTCAATGAGCAGTTCTTC
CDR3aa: CATSGVNEQFF

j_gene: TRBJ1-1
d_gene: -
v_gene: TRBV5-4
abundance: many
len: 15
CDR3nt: TGTGCCAGCAGCTCTCCGGGGGCCGCGAACACTGAAGCTTTCTTT
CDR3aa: CASSSPGAANTEAFF

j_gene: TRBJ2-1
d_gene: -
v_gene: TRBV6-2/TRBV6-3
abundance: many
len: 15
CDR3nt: TGTGCCAGCAGCCCCTCCCTCGGCGACTACAATGAGCAGTTCTTC
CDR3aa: CASSPSLGDYNEQFF

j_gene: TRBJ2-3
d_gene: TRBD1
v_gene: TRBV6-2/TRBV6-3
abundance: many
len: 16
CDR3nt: TGTGCCAGCAGTAACCCGGGACAGGGAGGTCCGGATACGCAGTATTTT
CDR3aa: CASSNPGQGGPDTQYF

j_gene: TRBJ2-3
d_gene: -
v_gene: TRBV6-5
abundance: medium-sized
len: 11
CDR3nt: TGTGCCAGCAGGTCGACAGATACGCAGTATTTT
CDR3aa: CASRSTDTQYF

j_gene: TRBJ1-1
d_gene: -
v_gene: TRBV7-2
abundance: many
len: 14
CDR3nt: TGTGCCAGCAGCTTTTATGAGCTTAACACTGAAGCTTTCTTT
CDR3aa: CASSFYELNTEAFF

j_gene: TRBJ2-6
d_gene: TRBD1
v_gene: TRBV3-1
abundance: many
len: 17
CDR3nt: TGTGCCAGCAGCCGGAGGACAGGGGGCGACAGGGCCAACGTCCTGACTTTC
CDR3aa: CASSRRTGGDRANVLTF

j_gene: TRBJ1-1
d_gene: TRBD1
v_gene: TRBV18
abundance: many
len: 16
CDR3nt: TGTGCCAGCTCACCTCCTGGACAGGCCCTTTCAAGGGATGCTTTCTTT
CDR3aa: CASSPPGQALSRDAFF